This TCR beta chain was sequenced during a study of naive and memory T cell subsets. A UMI-containing oligonucleotide was joined by 3' ligation to the TCR cDNA template. RNA was extracted from 2.5 ml of whole blood of healthy adults. Cells were not sorted; total RNA input targeted about 1 to 1000 ng. This clonotype was counted ten times or more. Germline CDR1 reads DFQATT; CDR2 reads SNEGSKA (reference sequence). V was shortened by 6 bases and J by 2 bases, with 13 bases between the two germline ends. This CDR3 spans 14 amino acids. The SP2 primer and nested alpha and beta constant region primers amplified ligated cDNA in four rounds. TCRdb itself ran the 5' RACE reads through MiXCR, one entry per CDR3 protein. The sample includes roughly 56,000 distinct CDR3 sequences, around 7.7% seen only once; the top ten take around 9.6%.

The J gene is TRBJ2-2, the V gene TRBV20-1, with D hard to call. The sequence was obtained from a male donor in good health. The CDR3 nucleotides read TGCAGTGCCCTCAGTCTAGGCAACACCGGGGAGCTGTTTTTT. It specifies CSALSLGNTGELFF.